This T cell receptor beta chain emerged from a study of ipilimumab plus nivolumab after autologous stem cell transplantation. Study details: The DLBCL cohort had primary refractory and relapsed disease, with 18-month progression-free survival of roughly 86% and 30%. General study points: Authors suggest TCR repertoire, Treg phenotype and gut microbiota support further study.

Measured with immunoSEQ multiplex PCR; TCRdb has only the in-frame clones, and not every one. This sample has about 16,000 clones; more than 70% occur once, and the top ten carry about a fifth. Ipilimumab, 1 mg/kg, started 14 to 28 days after autologous transplant. Patients received nivolumab 3 mg/kg at weeks 1, 4, 7, 10, then fortnightly to week 26. Note on this clone: Its antigen is unknown.

This CDR3 has 20 amino acids. V shed 1 base, J shed 0 bases, and the junction held 14 bases outside the gene matches. Germline CDR1 reads MDHEN; CDR2 reads SYDVKM. The sequenced sample was PBMCs, obtained in a trial of ipilimumab plus nivolumab as post-transplant consolidation. The receptor's source is a male donor with diffuse large B-cell lymphoma. This chain joins TRBV28 and TRBJ1-5; TRBD1 aligns across 8 bases. CDR3 sequence reads: CASSLFGTGVSPSSNQPQHF. CDR3 bases: TGTGCCAGCAGTTTATTCGGGACAGGAGTATCCCCTTCTAGCAATCAGCCCCAGCATTTT.